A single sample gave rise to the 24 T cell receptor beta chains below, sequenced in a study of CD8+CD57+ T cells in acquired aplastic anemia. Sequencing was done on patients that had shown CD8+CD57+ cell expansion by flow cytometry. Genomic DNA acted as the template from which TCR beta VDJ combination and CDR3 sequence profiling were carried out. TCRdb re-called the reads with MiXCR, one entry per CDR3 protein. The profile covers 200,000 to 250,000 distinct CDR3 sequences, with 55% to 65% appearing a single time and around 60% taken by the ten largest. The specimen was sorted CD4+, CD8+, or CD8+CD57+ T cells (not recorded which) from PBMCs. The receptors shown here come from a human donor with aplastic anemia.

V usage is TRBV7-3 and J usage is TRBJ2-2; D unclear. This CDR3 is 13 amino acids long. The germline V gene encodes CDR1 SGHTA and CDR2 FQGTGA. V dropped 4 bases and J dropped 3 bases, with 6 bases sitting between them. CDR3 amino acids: CASSSRYTGELFF. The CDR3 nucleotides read TGTGCCAGCAGCTCCCGATACACCGGGGAGCTGTTTTTT.

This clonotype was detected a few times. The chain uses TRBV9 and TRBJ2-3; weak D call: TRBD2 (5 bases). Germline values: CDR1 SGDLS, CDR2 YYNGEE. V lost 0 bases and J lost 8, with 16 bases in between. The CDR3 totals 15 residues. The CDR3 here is CASSVALGEKGTQYF. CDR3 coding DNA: TGTGCCAGCAGCGTAGCACTAGGCGAAAAGGGTACGCAGTATTTT.

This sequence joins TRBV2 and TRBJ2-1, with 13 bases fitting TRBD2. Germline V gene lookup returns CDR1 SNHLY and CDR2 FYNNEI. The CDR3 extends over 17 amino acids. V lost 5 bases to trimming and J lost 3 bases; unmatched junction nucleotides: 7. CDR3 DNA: TGTGCCAGCAGTTACTCCGGACTAGCGGGAGTCTACAATGAGCAGTTCTTC. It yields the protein CASSYSGLAGVYNEQFF.

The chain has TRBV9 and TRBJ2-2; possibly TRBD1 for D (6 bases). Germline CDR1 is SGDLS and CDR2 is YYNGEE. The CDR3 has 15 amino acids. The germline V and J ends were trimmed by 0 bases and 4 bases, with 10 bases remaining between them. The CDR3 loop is CASSVVVGATGELFF. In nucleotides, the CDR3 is TGTGCCAGCAGCGTAGTGGTGGGGGCCACCGGGGAGCTGTTTTTT.

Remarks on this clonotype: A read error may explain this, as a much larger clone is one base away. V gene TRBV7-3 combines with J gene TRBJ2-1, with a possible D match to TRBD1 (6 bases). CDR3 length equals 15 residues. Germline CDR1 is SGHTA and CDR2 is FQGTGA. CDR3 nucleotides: TGTGCCAGCAGCCTTGGGGACAACGCCTACGATGAGCAGTTCTTC. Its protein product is CASSLGDNAYDEQFF.

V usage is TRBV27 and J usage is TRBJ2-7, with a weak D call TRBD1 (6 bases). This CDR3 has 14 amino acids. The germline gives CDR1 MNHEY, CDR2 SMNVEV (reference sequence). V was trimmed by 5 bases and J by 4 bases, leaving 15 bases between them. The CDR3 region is CASSRQVLPYEQYF. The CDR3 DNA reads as TGTGCCAGCAGTCGACAGGTTTTACCTTACGAGCAGTACTTC.

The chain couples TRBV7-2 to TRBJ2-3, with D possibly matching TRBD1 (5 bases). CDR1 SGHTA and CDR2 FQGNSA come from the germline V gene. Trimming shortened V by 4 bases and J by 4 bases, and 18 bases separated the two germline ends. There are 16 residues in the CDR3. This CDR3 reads CASSYRTSGNPDTQYF. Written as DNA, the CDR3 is TGTGCCAGCAGCTACCGAACTTCAGGGAACCCAGATACGCAGTATTTT.

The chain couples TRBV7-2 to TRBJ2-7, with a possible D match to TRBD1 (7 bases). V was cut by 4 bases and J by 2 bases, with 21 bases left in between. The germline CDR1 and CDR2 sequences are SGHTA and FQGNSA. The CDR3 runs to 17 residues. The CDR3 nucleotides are TGTGCCAGCAGCTCACCTTCTGCGGGACAGCAAACCTACGAGCAGTACTTC. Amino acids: CASSSPSAGQQTYEQYF.

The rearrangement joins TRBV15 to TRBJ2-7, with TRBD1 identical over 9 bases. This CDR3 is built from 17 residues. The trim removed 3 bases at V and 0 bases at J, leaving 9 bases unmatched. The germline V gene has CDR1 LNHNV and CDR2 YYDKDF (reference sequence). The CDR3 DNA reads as TGTGCCACCAGCAGCTCCCCCGGGACAGGGCTCTCCTACGAGCAGTACTTC. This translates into CATSSSPGTGLSYEQYF.

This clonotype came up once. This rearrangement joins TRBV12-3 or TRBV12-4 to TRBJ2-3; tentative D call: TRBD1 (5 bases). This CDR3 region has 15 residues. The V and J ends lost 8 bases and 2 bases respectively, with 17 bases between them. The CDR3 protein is CASLNKAGHTDTQYF. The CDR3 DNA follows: TGTGCCAGCCTCAATAAGGCAGGGCACACAGATACGCAGTATTTT.

The CDR3 reads CATSPVRLPYEQYF. The DNA for the CDR3 is TGTGCCACCAGCCCGGTCAGGTTGCCCTACGAGCAGTACTTC. This chain joins TRBV24-1 and TRBJ2-7; D remains unclear. The germline V gene encodes CDR1 KGHDR and CDR2 SFDVKD. The CDR3 covers 14 residues. The V end lost 7 bases, the J end lost 2 bases, and 14 bases lay between the germline ends.

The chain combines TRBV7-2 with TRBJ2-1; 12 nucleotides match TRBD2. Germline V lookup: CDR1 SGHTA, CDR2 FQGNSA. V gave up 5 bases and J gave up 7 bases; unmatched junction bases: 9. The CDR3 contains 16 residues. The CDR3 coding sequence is TGTGCCAGCAGCAATACCGAGACTAGCGGGAGTAATGAGCAGTTCTTC. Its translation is CASSNTETSGSNEQFF.

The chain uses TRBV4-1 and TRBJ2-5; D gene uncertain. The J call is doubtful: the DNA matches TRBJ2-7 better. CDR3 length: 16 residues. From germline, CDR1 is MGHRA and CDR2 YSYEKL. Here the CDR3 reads CASSQDPHKSTYEQYF. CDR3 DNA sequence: TGCGCCAGCAGCCAAGATCCCCACAAGTCAACCTACGAGCAGTACTTC.

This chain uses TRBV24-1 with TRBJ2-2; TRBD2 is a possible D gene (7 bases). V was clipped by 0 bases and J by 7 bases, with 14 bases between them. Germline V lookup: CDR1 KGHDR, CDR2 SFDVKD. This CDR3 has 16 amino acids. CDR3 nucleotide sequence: TGTGCCACCAGTGATTTGGGCGGGGGCGAGGACGGGGAGCTGTTTTTT. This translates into CATSDLGGGEDGELFF.

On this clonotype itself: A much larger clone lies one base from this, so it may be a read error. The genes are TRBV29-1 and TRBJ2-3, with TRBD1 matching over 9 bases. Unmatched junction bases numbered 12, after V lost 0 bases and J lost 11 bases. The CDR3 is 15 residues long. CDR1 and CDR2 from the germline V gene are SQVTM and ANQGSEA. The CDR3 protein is CSVEDNRGHINEQYF. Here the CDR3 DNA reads TGCAGCGTTGAAGACAACAGGGGGCATATCAATGAGCAGTATTTT.

Here the CDR3 reads CATSASGREEQFF. In nucleotides, the CDR3 is TGTGCCACCAGTGCTAGCGGGAGAGAAGAGCAGTTCTTC. This chain links TRBV24-1 with TRBJ2-1, with 10 bases identical to TRBD2. The CDR3 is made up of 13 amino acids. V lost 5 bases and J lost 10; bases outside the gene matches: 4. CDR1 and CDR2 from the germline V gene are KGHDR and SFDVKD.

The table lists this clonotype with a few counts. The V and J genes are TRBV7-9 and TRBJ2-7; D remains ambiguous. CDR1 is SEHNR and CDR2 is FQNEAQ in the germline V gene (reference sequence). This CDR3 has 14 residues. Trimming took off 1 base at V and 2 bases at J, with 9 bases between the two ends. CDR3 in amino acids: CASSLGSHTYEQYF. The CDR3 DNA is TGTGCCAGCAGCTTAGGTTCTCATACCTACGAGCAGTACTTC.

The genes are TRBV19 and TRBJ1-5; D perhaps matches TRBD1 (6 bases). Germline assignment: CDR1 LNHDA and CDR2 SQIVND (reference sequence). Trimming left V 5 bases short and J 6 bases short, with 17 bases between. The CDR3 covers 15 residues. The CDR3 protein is CASSSEQGLGQPQHF. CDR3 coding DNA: TGTGCCAGTAGTTCGGAGCAGGGGTTAGGTCAGCCCCAGCATTTT.

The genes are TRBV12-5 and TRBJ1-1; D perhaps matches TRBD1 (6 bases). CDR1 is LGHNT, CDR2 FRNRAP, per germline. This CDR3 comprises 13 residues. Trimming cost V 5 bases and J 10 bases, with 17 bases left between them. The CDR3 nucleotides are TGTGCTAGTGGTCTCCTGACAGGAGGGGTAGCTTTCTTT. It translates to CASGLLTGGVAFF.

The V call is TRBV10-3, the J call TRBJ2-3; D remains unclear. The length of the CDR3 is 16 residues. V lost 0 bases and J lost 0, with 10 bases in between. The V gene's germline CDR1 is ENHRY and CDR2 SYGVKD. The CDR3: CAISESRASSTDTQYF. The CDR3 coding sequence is TGTGCCATCAGTGAGTCTAGGGCTTCTAGCACAGATACGCAGTATTTT.

CDR3 nucleotide sequence: TGTGCCAGCAGCCCTTGGCGGGAGGGGACCACAGATACGCAGTATTTT. This codes for CASSPWREGTTDTQYF. V gene TRBV3-1 combines with J gene TRBJ2-3; 9 nucleotides align to TRBD2. This CDR3 spans 16 amino acids. V lost 4 bases to trimming and J lost 2 bases; unmatched junction nucleotides: 7. Germline CDR1 and CDR2: LGHDT and YNNKEL (reference sequence).

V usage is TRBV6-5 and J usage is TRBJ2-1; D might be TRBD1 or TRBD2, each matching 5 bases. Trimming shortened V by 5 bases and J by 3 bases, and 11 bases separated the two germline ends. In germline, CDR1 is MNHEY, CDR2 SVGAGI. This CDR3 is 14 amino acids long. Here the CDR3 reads CASSLGTVYNEQFF. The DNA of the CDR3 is TGTGCCAGCAGTCTCGGGACGGTCTACAATGAGCAGTTCTTC.

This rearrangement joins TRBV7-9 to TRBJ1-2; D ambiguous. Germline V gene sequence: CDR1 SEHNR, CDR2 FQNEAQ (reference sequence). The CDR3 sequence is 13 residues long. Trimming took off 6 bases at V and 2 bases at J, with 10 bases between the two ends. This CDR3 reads CASRSLSNYGYTF. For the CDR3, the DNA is TGTGCCAGCAGGTCTCTTTCCAACTATGGCTACACCTTC.

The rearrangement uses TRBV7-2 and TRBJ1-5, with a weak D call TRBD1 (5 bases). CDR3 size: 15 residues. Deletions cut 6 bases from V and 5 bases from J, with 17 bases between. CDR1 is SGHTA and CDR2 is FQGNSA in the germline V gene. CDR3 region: CASSSTQGGYQPQHF. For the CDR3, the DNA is TGTGCCAGCAGTTCGACCCAGGGTGGGTATCAGCCCCAGCATTTT.